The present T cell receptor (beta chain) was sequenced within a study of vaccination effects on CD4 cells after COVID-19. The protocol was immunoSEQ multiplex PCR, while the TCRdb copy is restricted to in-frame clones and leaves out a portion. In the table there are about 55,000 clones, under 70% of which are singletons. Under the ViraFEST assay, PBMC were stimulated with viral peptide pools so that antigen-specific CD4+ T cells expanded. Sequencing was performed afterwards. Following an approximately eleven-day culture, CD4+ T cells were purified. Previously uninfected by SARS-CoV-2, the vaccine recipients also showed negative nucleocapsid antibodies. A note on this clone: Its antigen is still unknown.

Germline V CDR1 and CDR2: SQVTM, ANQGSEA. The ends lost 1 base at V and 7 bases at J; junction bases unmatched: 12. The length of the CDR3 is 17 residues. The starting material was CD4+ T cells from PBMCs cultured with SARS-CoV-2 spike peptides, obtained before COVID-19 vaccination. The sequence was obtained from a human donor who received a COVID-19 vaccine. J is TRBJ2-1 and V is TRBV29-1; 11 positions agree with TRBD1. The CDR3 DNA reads TGCAGCGTTGAAGGATTGGGACAGGGGGGGGTTAGAAATGAGCAGTTCTTC. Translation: CSVEGLGQGGVRNEQFF.